The rows below give T cell receptor beta chains drawn from one sample of a study of STAT3 mutations in large granular lymphocyte leukemia. Generated by immunoSEQ multiplex PCR, the TCRdb table keeps only in-frame clones and is missing some. Here the sample spans more than 9,500 clones, 85% being singletons. The sample consisted of peripheral blood mononuclear cells. The receptors shown here come from a man older than 75 with T-cell large granular lymphocyte leukemia. Some clones in this sample may be carry-over from other donors' samples. Each CDR3 is given with its conserved first and last residue. D genes are given only for firm matches. Expanded clones get a size class; other rows say once, few or many, or leave the size out.

TRBJ2-5,TRBV7-9,.,once,TGTGCCAGCAGCTTAGACCAAGAGACCCAGTACTTC,CASSLDQETQYF
TRBJ1-5,TRBV19,.,.,TGTGCCAGTAGTATAGGACACTCGTCGACAAATCAGCCCCAGCATTTT,CASSIGHSSTNQPQHF
TRBJ2-7,TRBV18,.,.,TGTGCCAGCTCACCGTCCTCTTCTATCGGCGAGCAGTACTTC,CASSPSSSIGEQYF
TRBJ2-5,TRBV7-2,.,.,TGTGCCAGCAGCTTATTGGAGACCCAGTACTTC,CASSLLETQYF
TRBJ1-6,TRBV6-1,.,.,TGTGCCAGCAACCCTTGGAATGGACCCCTCCACTTT,CASNPWNGPLHF
TRBJ1-6,TRBV7-9,TRBD1,.,TGTGCCAGCAGCGGCCCGGGACAGGGGAACTCACCCCTCCACTTT,CASSGPGQGNSPLHF
TRBJ1-2,TRBV5-1,TRBD1,.,TGCGCCAGCAGCTTGGGGACAGGCCGCTACACCTTC,CASSLGTGRYTF
TRBJ1-6,TRBV30,.,.,TGTGCCTGGAGTCCGCGGGGACGTGGATCACCCCTCCACTTT,CAWSPRGRGSPLHF
TRBJ2-7,TRBV6-9,TRBD1,.,TGTGCCAGCAGTGACGGGACAGGGGGGATCGAGCAGTACTTC,CASSDGTGGIEQYF
TRBJ1-6,TRBV7-7,.,.,TGTGCTAGCAGCCAAAGAGAGGGTTCACCCCTCCACTTT,CASSQREGSPLHF
TRBJ1-2,TRBV12-5,TRBD1,few,TGTGCTAGTGGGCTCGGGACAGGGACAATTAACTATGGCTACACCTTC,CASGLGTGTINYGYTF
TRBJ2-7,TRBV4-3,.,.,TGCGCCAGCAGCCCAGGGACCTACGAGCAGTACTTC,CASSPGTYEQYF
TRBJ1-4,TRBV6-5,.,.,TGTGCCAGCAGTTCCAGGGAGGGATATGAAAAACTGTTTTTT,CASSSREGYEKLFF
TRBJ1-2,TRBV7-9,.,once,TGTGCCAGCAGCTTAGGGCAGGGTACTGGCTACACCTTC,CASSLGQGTGYTF
TRBJ2-7,TRBV10-2,.,.,TGCGCCAGCAGGTCTGCTGGCTCTCCCGAGCAGTACTTC,CASRSAGSPEQYF
TRBJ1-5,TRBV19,.,.,TGTGCCAGTAGAAATACAGGGCAGGATCAGCCCCAGCATTTT,CASRNTGQDQPQHF
TRBJ2-1,TRBV30,.,.,TGTGCCTGGAGCCCCGGGTCGAGGGGCAATGAGCAGTTCTTC,CAWSPGSRGNEQFF
TRBJ2-7,TRBV6-5,.,once,TGTGCCAGCACCCGCTCCCCTAGCTCCTACGAGCAGTACTTC,CASTRSPSSYEQYF
TRBJ2-7,TRBV7-9,.,.,TGTGCCAGCAGCTTCGTGCGGGACGGGGACGAGCAGTACTTC,CASSFVRDGDEQYF
TRBJ2-3,TRBV19,.,.,TGTGCCAGTAGTATAGCTCGGGGAGATACGCAGTATTTT,CASSIARGDTQYF
TRBJ2-2,TRBV7-8,.,.,TGTGCCAGCAGTGGGGTCACCGGGGAGCTGTTTTTT,CASSGVTGELFF
TRBJ2-3,TRBV30,TRBD2,.,TGTGCCTGGAGTGCCCCGGGGGGGGCATCCGGGTACTACCATACGCAGTATTTT,CAWSAPGGASGYYHTQYF
TRBJ2-2,TRBV6-5,.,medium-sized,TGTGCCAGCAGTTACTTTCTTTCCGGGGAGCTGTTTTTT,CASSYFLSGELFF
TRBJ1-5,TRBV5-4,TRBD1,.,TGTGCCAGCAGGGCCGGGACAGGGGCTTATCAGCCCCAGCATTTT,CASRAGTGAYQPQHF
TRBJ1-5,TRBV7-6,TRBD1,few,TGTGCCAGCAGCTTACAGGGGGATCAGCCCCAGCATTTT,CASSLQGDQPQHF
TRBJ1-6,TRBV6-8,TRBD1,.,TGTGCCAGCAGTTACGGAGGGGACAGGGGGCGAAATTCACCCCTCCACTTT,CASSYGGDRGRNSPLHF
TRBJ1-1,TRBV30,.,once,TGTGCCTGGAGTGCCTCGCGACAGAACACTGAAGCTTTCTTT,CAWSASRQNTEAFF
TRBJ1-6,TRBV5-4,.,.,TGTGCCAGCAGCTTGTTGGCGGGATCAAGAGCTTCACCCCTCCACTTT,CASSLLAGSRASPLHF
TRBJ2-7,TRBV12-5,TRBD2,.,TGTGCTAGTGGTTCGCCGGGACTAGAGTACGAGCAGTACTTC,CASGSPGLEYEQYF
TRBJ2-7,TRBV7-2,.,.,TGTGCCAGCAGCTTCTTACGGTCGTCCTACGAGCAGTACTTC,CASSFLRSSYEQYF
TRBJ1-2,TRBV5-5,.,once,TGTGCCAGCAGCCTAGGGACCGGATTGGATGGCTACACCTTC,CASSLGTGLDGYTF
TRBJ2-7,TRBV2,.,.,TGTGCCAGCCGACGGGGCGAGCAGTACTTC,CASRRGEQYF
TRBJ2-7,TRBV29-1,.,once,TGCAGCGTTGTGCGGCAGCCAGCCTCCGAGCAGTACTTC,CSVVRQPASEQYF
TRBJ1-2,TRBV7-2,.,few,TGTGCCAGCAGCTTACAAGGCTATGGCTACACCTTC,CASSLQGYGYTF
TRBJ1-1,TRBV19,.,.,TGTGCCACGACGATCGGGACCAGTGGCACTGAAGCTTTCTTT,CATTIGTSGTEAFF
TRBJ2-7,TRBV2,TRBD1,.,TGTGCCAGCACCAAAGGGACAGGGTCTGAGCAGTACTTC,CASTKGTGSEQYF
TRBJ2-1,TRBV5-1,.,.,TGCGCCAGCAGCTTGACGGGCCTCGCGGGGAATGAGCAGTTCTTC,CASSLTGLAGNEQFF
TRBJ1-5,TRBV7-9,.,once,TGTGCCAGCAGCTTAGAGAGCAGCCTCAATCAGCCCCAGCATTTT,CASSLESSLNQPQHF
TRBJ1-5,TRBV6-1,TRBD1,few,TGTGCCAGCAGCGGACAGGGGTTCAGCAATCAGCCCCAGCATTTT,CASSGQGFSNQPQHF
TRBJ2-3,TRBV13,.,.,TGTGCCAGCGGACTAACCATAACAGATACGCAGTATTTT,CASGLTITDTQYF
TRBJ1-3,TRBV4-2,.,.,TGTGCCAGCAGCCAAGTAGGAGTCCGGGATAGCACCATATATTTT,CASSQVGVRDSTIYF
TRBJ2-7,TRBV7-2,.,.,TGTGCCAGCAGCTTAGGTGGCGGGCCAACCTACGAGCAGTACTTC,CASSLGGGPTYEQYF
TRBJ2-7,TRBV7-2,.,.,TGTGCCAGCAGCCCGACCCCTACGGGGCCTTCCGAGCAGTACTTC,CASSPTPTGPSEQYF
TRBJ2-3,TRBV5-1,.,.,TGCGCCAGCAGCTTGGGGCCCGGCACAGATACGCAGTATTTT,CASSLGPGTDTQYF
TRBJ2-7,TRBV7-6,.,.,TGTGCCAGCAGCTTAGGCCCTGCTACCTACGAGCAGTACTTC,CASSLGPATYEQYF
TRBJ2-2,TRBV30,.,.,TGTGCCTGGCAACGTGGGACACAGAACACCGGGGAGCTGTTTTTT,CAWQRGTQNTGELFF
TRBJ2-5,TRBV6-5,.,.,TGTGCCAGCAGTACCGCTAGGGGAAGGACCCAGTACTTC,CASSTARGRTQYF
TRBJ2-5,TRBV2,TRBD2,.,TGTGCCAGCAGTGAACTAGCGGGGGGGTGGTACCAAGAGACCCAGTACTTC,CASSELAGGWYQETQYF
TRBJ1-4,TRBV28,.,.,TGTGCCAGCAGTCAGTCCTCCGGGCAGGGTGAAAAACTGTTTTTT,CASSQSSGQGEKLFF
TRBJ1-5,TRBV27,TRBD1,.,TGTGCCAGCAGTTCCCCCGGCCTACAGGGGCCCAATCAGCCCCAGCATTTT,CASSSPGLQGPNQPQHF
TRBJ1-5,TRBV4-2,.,few,TGTGCCAGCAGCCAAAATGGGCAGCCCCAGCATTTT,CASSQNGQPQHF
TRBJ2-7,TRBV29-1,TRBD2,.,TGCAGCGTCGGGGGGGGTGCCTACGAGCAGTACTTC,CSVGGGAYEQYF
TRBJ2-2,TRBV18,.,few,TGTGCCAGCTCACCGGGACAGAACACCGGGGAGCTGTTTTTT,CASSPGQNTGELFF
TRBJ1-2,TRBV5-4,.,.,TGTGCCAGCAGCAACGACGGTAACTATGGCTACACCTTC,CASSNDGNYGYTF
TRBJ1-1,TRBV10-3,TRBD1,.,TGTGCCATCTCGACAGGGGCCCCTGAAGCTTTCTTT,CAISTGAPEAFF
TRBJ2-5,TRBV7-2,.,few,TGTGCCAGCAGCCCAATACCTCCCAACAGGGTCGTCACGCAAGAGACCCAGTACTTC,CASSPIPPNRVVTQETQYF
TRBJ1-2,TRBV30,.,.,TGTGCCTTTCCGGGCCCCCTGGGCTACACCTTC,CAFPGPLGYTF
TRBJ2-7,TRBV12-5,TRBD1,.,TGTGCTAGTGGTTTTCGACAGGGGGCCTACGAGCAGTACTTC,CASGFRQGAYEQYF
TRBJ1-2,TRBV9,TRBD1,.,TGTGCCAGCAGCGTTGGGGGACAGGGTCGGGGTGGCTACACCTTC,CASSVGGQGRGGYTF
TRBJ1-3,TRBV9,TRBD1,few,TGTGCCAGCAGCAAATTCGACGGGACAGTTGATTCTGGAAACACCATATATTTT,CASSKFDGTVDSGNTIYF